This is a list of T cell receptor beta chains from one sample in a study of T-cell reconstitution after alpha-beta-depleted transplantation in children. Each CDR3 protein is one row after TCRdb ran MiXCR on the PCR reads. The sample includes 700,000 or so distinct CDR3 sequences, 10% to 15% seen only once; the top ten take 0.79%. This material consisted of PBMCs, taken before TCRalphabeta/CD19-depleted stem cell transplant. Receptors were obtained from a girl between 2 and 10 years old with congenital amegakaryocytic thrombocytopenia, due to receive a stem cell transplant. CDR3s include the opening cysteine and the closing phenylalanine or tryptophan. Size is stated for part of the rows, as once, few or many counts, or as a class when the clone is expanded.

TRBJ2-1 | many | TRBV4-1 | CASSQVQNPSYNEQFF
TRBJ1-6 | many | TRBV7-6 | CASSLVAGANSPLHF
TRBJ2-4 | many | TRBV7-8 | CASSLSNFYTEAKNIQYF
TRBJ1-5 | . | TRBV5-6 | CASSLGQGTQPQHF
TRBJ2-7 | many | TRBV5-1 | CASRGGAVYEQYF
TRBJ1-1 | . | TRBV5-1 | CASSSDGTGLYSAFF
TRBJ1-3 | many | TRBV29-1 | CSVKDRGGGNTIYF
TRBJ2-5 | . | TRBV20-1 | CSARAVRADQETQYF
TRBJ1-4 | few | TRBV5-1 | CASSPLPLTNEKLFF
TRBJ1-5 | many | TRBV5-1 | CASSQGDGNQPQHF
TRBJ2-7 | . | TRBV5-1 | CASSKSPEDRTYEQYF
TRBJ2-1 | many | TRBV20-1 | CSASGGRGSYNEQFF
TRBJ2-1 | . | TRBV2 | CASCWRSWTSPSYNEQFF
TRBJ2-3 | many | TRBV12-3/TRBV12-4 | CASSLGPSGLTDTQYF
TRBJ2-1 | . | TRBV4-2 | CASSQDPLGGNNEQFF
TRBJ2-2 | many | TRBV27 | CASSFARTGELFF
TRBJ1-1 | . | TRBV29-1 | CSVGLRADGYEAFF
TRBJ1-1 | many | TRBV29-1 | CSATGEVNTEAFF
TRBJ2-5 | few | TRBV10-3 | CAISDQGLAGEETQYF
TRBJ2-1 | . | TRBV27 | CASRGGLFYEQFF
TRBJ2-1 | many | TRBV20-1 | CSARTLAGGYNEQFF
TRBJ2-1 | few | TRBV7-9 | CASSQADSRGQFF
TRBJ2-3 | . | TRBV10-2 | CASNAGTGSDTQYF
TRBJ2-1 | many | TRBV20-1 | CSLSRTSQPNEQFF
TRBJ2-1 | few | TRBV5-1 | CASSVVGADEQFF
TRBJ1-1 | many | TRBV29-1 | CSLIRNREAFF
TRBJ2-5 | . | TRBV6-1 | CASSEASGMGETQYF
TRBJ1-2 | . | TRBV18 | CASSSDRVYGDTF
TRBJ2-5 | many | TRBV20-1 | CSALGIQETQYF
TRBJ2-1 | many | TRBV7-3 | CASSLIAGSSYNEQFF
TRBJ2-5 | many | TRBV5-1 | CASSLVGGETQYF
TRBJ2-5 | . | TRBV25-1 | CASSEVPYQETQYF
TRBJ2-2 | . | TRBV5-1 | CASSSPKGINTGELFF
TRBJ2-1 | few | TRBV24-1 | CATSWSGDEQFF
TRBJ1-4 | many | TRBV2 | CASSEWGQGTNEKLFF
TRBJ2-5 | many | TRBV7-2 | CASSLYRGQETQYF
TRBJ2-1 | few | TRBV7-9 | CASSPSSDSYNEQFF
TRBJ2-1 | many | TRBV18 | CASSPTIESSYNEQFF
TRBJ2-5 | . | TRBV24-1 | CATSDIEGQKETQYF
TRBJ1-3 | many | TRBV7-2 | CASSTAGQVSGNTIYF
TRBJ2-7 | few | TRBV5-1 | CASSLQGAREQYF
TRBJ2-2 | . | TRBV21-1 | CASSKARAANTGELFF
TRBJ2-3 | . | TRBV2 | CASCETASRDTQYF
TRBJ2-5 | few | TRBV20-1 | CSARGVAGFQETQYF
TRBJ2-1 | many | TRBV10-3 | CAMGTGTNSYNEQFF
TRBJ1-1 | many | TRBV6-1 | CASSGLTHGKNTEAFF
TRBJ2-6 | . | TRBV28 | CASSLSSGQSLNVLTF